The 14 T cell receptor beta chains reported below all come from one sample, sequenced in a study of radiation and T cells in renal cell carcinoma. Treatment of the sample: 15 Gy SBRT to primary tumor, nephrectomy 4 weeks later. The table came from immunoSEQ multiplex PCR; TCRdb's copy has only in-frame clones and leaves some out. The table lists about 5,200 clones, around three fifths of them singletons, with about half in the top ten. Sequences were derived from tumor tissue, sampled from a patient whose treatment included radiotherapy and nephrectomy. These receptors all stem from a man aged 55 to 70 with renal cell carcinoma.

V and J are TRBV19 and TRBJ2-7; D might be TRBD1 (6 bases). Germline lookup yields CDR1 LNHDA and CDR2 SQIVND (reference sequence). This CDR3 region has 14 residues. Deletions cut 7 bases from V and 0 bases from J, with 13 bases between. Here the CDR3 DNA reads TGTGCCAGTATGCAAGGGGACACCTCCTACGAGCAGTACTTC. Translated: CASMQGDTSYEQYF.

J is TRBJ1-5 and V is TRBV7-8; D unresolved. V gave up 1 base and J gave up 7 bases, with 20 bases separating them. The CDR3 covers 17 residues. In germline, CDR1 is SGHVS, CDR2 FQNEAQ. CDR3 bases: TGTGCCAGCAGCTTAGATGAGGGCGGAGGCTTAGGGCAGCCCCAGCATTTT. This codes for CASSLDEGGGLGQPQHF.

CDR3 in amino acids: CASSLRSGTFYGYTF. As DNA, the CDR3 is TGTGCCAGCAGCTTAAGGTCAGGGACTTTCTATGGCTACACCTTC. The chain links TRBV7-2 to TRBJ1-2; D possibly corresponds to TRBD1 (5 bases). V gave up 2 bases and J gave up 4 bases, with 14 bases separating them. Germline V lookup: CDR1 SGHTA, CDR2 FQGNSA. The CDR3 totals 15 residues.

This clone was counted only a few times. The chain links TRBV2 to TRBJ1-1, with D possibly being TRBD1 (6 bases). Germline V gene lookup returns CDR1 SNHLY and CDR2 FYNNEI. The CDR3 is made up of 14 amino acids. V was pared by 5 bases and J by 4 bases, with 14 bases between. The chain's CDR3 is CASSKTGPGTEAFF. The CDR3 bases are TGTGCCAGCAGTAAGACAGGACCCGGCACTGAAGCTTTCTTT.

The rearrangement uses TRBV9 and TRBJ1-2, with a weak D call TRBD1 (6 bases). The CDR3 contains 16 residues. Between the trimmed V and J ends, which lost 4 bases and 4 bases, there was a span of 20 bases. Germline CDR1 is SGDLS and CDR2 is YYNGEE. The CDR3 nucleotides read TGTGCCAGCAGCCCGAGGGAGGGGGGGTATGGCTATGGCTACACCTTC. It yields the protein CASSPREGGYGYGYTF.

This clone was counted a single time. This rearrangement joins TRBV5-6 to TRBJ1-1; D unresolved. V lost 1 base and J 1 base, leaving 11 bases between the germline ends. The CDR3 runs to 15 residues. Per germline, CDR1 SGHDT and CDR2 YYEEEE. In nucleotides, the CDR3 is TGTGCCAGCAGCTTGTTAGTCTCGAAGAACACTGAAGCTTTCTTT. It translates to CASSLLVSKNTEAFF. Full variable domain (missing parts from reference TRBV5-6 and TRBJ1-1): DAGVTQSPTHLIKTRGQQVTLRCSPKSGHDTVSWYQQALGQGPQFIFQYYEEEERQRGNFPDRFSGHQFPNYSSELNVNALLLGDSALYLCASSLLVSKNTEAFFGQGTRLTVV.

The J gene is TRBJ2-7, the V gene TRBV14, with a weak D call TRBD2 (5 bases). Germline CDR1 reads SGHDN; CDR2 reads FVKESK. The CDR3 is made up of 15 amino acids. Trimming left V 1 base short and J 7 bases short, with 17 bases between. This chain's CDR3 is CASSQVEEARREQYF. The CDR3 DNA reads as TGTGCCAGCAGCCAAGTAGAGGAGGCCAGGAGGGAGCAGTACTTC.

This chain connects TRBV7-9 to TRBJ1-2, with 9 bases aligning to TRBD1. The V and J ends lost 6 bases and 3 bases, in that order; junction bases with no gene match: 8. Germline CDR1 reads SEHNR; CDR2 reads FQNEAQ (reference sequence). This CDR3 comprises 15 residues. CDR3 DNA: TGTGCCAGCAGTTCCGGGACAGGGAAAGACTATGGCTACACCTTC. This gives the protein CASSSGTGKDYGYTF.

V gene TRBV5-6 combines with J gene TRBJ1-2, with 9 bases fitting TRBD1. The CDR3 runs to 14 residues. V lost 3 bases and J lost 8; bases outside the gene matches: 8. Germline CDR1 and CDR2: SGHDT and YYEEEE. The CDR3 reads CASSYRDRVKGYTF. The CDR3, as DNA: TGTGCCAGCAGCTACCGGGACAGGGTTAAAGGCTACACCTTC.

This clone has a single count. This chain uses TRBV5-6 with TRBJ2-7, with TRBD2 identical over 9 bases. This CDR3 comprises 17 residues. Trimming at V came to 0 bases and at J to 3 bases, leaving 10 bases not matched to a gene. Germline V gives CDR1 SGHDT, CDR2 YYEEEE. CDR3 DNA sequence: TGTGCCAGCAGCTTGGTTGCGGGCGGGAGGGCTAGCTACGAGCAGTACTTC. Its protein product is CASSLVAGGRASYEQYF.

This chain joins TRBV2 and TRBJ1-4; 8 bases align to TRBD1. CDR3 length: 16 residues. Germline V gene lookup returns CDR1 SNHLY and CDR2 FYNNEI. V was pared by 8 bases and J by 0 bases, with 8 bases of the junction left unmatched. The CDR3 region is CASGGDRTSTNEKLFF. The CDR3 DNA reads as TGTGCCAGCGGAGGGGACAGGACATCAACTAATGAAAAACTGTTTTTT.

The rearrangement joins TRBV7-2 to TRBJ1-2, with 10 positions matching TRBD1. Unmatched junction bases numbered 6, after V lost 4 bases and J lost 4 bases. The CDR3 has 15 amino acids. Germline CDR1 and CDR2: SGHTA and FQGNSA. Here the CDR3 reads CASSSGQGEVYGYTF. The CDR3 coding sequence is TGTGCCAGCAGCTCCGGACAGGGGGAGGTCTATGGCTACACCTTC.

V is TRBV15 and J is TRBJ2-7, with TRBD1 identical over 11 bases. Germline CDR1 and CDR2: LNHNV and YYDKDF (reference sequence). Losses at the gene ends were 1 base for V and 5 bases for J; bases not matched to a gene: 4. The CDR3 runs 15 residues. The CDR3 loop is CATSRGRTGGNEQYF. For the CDR3, the DNA is TGTGCCACCAGCAGAGGGAGGACAGGGGGCAACGAGCAGTACTTC. Drawing the rest from reference TRBV15 and TRBJ2-7, the complete variable domain is DAMVIQNPRYQVTQFGKPVTLSCSQTLNHNVMYWYQQKSSQAPKLLFHYYDKDFNNEADTPDNFQSRRPNTSFCFLDIRSPGLGDTAMYLCATSRGRTGGNEQYFGPGTRLTVT.

The genes are TRBV7-2 and TRBJ1-2, with 8 bases identical to TRBD1. The CDR3 runs to 15 residues. V lost 4 bases, J lost 3 bases, and 7 bases stayed unmatched. CDR1 and CDR2 from the germline V gene are SGHTA and FQGNSA. The CDR3 bases are TGTGCCAGCAGCTCCCGGACAGGGTCGCACTATGGCTACACCTTC. It encodes CASSSRTGSHYGYTF.